This T cell receptor (beta chain) stems from a study of cytomegalovirus exposure and HLA in healthy donors. About the research overall: An earlier analysis found fewer than 140 million unique TCR beta sequences from around 180 million T cells.

The PCR made use of 60 Vbeta and 13 Jbeta primers. Data came from immunoSEQ multiplex PCR; TCRdb stores just in-frame clones and leaves some out. The repertoire holds 75,000 to 95,000 clones, with over 55% as singletons. The CDR3 contains 15 residues. The ends lost 3 bases at V and 1 base at J; junction bases unmatched: 4. Germline CDR1 is SGHKS and CDR2 is YYEKEE (reference sequence). Study-wide results and limits: Productive status was seen about 87% or about 30% of the time for most TCR beta V segments in an earlier analysis. 87-base-pair reads could not separate some V segments, including TRBV6-2 and TRBV6-3.

This clone was detected only a few times. Its antigen is unidentified. The sequence was obtained from a woman aged 25 to 45 in good health and CMV-seronegative. V usage is TRBV5-5 and J usage is TRBJ2-5; TRBD2 aligns across 9 bases. Input material: PBMCs. In nucleotides, the CDR3 is TGTGCCAGCAGCTCCCGACTAGCGGTCCAAGAGACCCAGTACTTC. It specifies CASSSRLAVQETQYF.